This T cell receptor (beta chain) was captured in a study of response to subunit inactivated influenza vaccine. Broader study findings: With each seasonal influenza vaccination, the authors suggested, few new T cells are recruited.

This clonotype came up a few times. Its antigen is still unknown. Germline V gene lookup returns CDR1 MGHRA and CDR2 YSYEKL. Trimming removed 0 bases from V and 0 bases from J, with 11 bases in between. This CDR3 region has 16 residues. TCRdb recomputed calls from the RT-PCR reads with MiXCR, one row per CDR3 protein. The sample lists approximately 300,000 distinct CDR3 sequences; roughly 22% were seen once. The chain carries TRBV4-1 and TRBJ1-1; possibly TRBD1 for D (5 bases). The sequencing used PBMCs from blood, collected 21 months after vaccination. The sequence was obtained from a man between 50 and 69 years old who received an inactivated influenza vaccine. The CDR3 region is CASSQEGAMMNTEAFF. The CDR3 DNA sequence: TGCGCCAGCAGCCAAGAAGGGGCGATGATGAACACTGAAGCTTTCTTT.